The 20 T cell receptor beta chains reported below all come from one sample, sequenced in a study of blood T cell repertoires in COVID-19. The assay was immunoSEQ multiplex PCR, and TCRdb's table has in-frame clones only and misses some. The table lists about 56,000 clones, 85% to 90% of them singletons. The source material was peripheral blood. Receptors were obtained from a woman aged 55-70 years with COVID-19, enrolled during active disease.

CDR3 in DNA: TGTGCCAGCAGCACCGGACTAGCGGGACAAGAGACCCAGTACTTC. Amino acid sequence: CASSTGLAGQETQYF. This chain uses TRBV9 with TRBJ2-5, with 12 bases lining up with TRBD2. Germline CDR1 is SGDLS and CDR2 is YYNGEE. J gave up 2 bases and V 4 bases, and 3 bases lay outside the gene matches. CDR3 length: 15 amino acids.

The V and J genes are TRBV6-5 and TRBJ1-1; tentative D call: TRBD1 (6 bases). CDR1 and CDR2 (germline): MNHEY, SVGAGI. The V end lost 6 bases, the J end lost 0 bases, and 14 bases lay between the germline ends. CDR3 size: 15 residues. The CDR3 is CASSPRQDLNTEAFF. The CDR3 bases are TGTGCCAGCAGCCCCCGACAGGATCTGAACACTGAAGCTTTCTTT.

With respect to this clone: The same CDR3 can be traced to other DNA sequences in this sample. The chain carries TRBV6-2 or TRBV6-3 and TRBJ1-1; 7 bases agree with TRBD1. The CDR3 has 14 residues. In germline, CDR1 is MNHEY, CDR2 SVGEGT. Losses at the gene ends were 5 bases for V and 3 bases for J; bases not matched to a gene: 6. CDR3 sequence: CASSRRDSHTEAFF. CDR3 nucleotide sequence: TGTGCCAGCAGTCGACGGGACAGCCACACTGAAGCTTTCTTT.

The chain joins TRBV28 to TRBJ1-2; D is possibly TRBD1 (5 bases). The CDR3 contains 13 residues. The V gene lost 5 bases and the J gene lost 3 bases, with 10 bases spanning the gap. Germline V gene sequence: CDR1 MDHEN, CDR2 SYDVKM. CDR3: CASSRTGYYGYTF. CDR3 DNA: TGTGCCAGCAGTCGAACAGGCTACTATGGCTACACCTTC.

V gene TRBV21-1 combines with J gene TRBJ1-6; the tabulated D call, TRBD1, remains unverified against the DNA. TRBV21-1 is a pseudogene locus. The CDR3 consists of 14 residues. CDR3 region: CASSMGQGHSPLHF. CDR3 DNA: TGTGCCAGCAGCATGGGACAGGGTCATTCACCCCTCCACTTT.

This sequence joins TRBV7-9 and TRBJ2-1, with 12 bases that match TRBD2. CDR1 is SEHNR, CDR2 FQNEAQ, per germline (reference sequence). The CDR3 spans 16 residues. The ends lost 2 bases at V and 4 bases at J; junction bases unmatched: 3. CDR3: CASSLLLAGGYNEQFF. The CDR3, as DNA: TGTGCCAGCAGCTTACTCCTAGCGGGAGGGTACAATGAGCAGTTCTTC.

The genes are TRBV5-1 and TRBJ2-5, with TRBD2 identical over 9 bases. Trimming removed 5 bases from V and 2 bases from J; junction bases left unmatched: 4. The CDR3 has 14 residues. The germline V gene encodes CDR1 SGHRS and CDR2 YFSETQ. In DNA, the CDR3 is TGCGCCAGCAGTGCGGGAGGGAGGCAAGAGACCCAGTACTTC. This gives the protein CASSAGGRQETQYF.

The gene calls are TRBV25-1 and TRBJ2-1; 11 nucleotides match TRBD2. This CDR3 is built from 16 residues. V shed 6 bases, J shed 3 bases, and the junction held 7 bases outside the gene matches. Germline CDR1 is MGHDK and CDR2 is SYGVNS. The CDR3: CASSPGTSGVYNEQFF. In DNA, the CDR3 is TGTGCCAGCAGCCCCGGGACTAGCGGAGTCTACAATGAGCAGTTCTTC.

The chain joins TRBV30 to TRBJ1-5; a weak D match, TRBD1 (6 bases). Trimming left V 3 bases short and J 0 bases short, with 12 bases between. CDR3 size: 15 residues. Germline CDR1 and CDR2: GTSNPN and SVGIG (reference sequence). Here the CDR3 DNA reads TGTGCCTGGAGCACGGGACATTATAGCAATCAGCCCCAGCATTTT. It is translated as CAWSTGHYSNQPQHF.

This CDR3 reads CASRSGGEYNEQFF. The DNA of the CDR3 is TGTGCCAGCCGCTCGGGGGGCGAATACAATGAGCAGTTCTTC. The J gene is TRBJ2-1, the V gene TRBV5-4; TRBD2 is a possible D gene (7 bases). This CDR3 comprises 14 residues. The germline gives CDR1 SGHNT, CDR2 YYREEE (reference sequence). Trimming stripped 7 bases from V and 4 bases from J, with 15 bases between.

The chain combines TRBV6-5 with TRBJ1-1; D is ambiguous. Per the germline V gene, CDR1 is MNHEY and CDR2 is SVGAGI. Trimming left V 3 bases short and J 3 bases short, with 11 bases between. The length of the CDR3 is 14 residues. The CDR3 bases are TGTGCCAGCAGTTATAGTGGACTCCACACTGAAGCTTTCTTT. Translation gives CASSYSGLHTEAFF.

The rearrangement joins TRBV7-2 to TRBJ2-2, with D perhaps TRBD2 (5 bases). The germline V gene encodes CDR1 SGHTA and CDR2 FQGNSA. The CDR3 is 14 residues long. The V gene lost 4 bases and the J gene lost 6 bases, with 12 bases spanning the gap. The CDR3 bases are TGTGCCAGCAGCTCATTTAGCGTCCCCGGGGAGCTGTTTTTT. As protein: CASSSFSVPGELFF.

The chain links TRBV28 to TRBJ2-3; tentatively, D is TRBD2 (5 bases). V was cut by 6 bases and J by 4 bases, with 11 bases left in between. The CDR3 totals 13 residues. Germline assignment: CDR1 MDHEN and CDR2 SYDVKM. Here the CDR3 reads CASSAPGADTQYF. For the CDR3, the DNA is TGTGCCAGCAGCGCCCCCGGGGCAGATACGCAGTATTTT.

CDR3 sequence: CATPLARVDNEQFF. CDR3 DNA: TGTGCCACCCCTCTAGCGCGTGTCGACAATGAGCAGTTCTTC. This chain connects TRBV2 to TRBJ2-1, with TRBD2 as a possible D gene (6 bases). Trimming stripped 10 bases from V and 5 bases from J, with 18 bases between. The CDR3 has 14 amino acids. Germline V CDR1 and CDR2: SNHLY, FYNNEI.

The CDR3 loop reads CASSFLPGLLAAKNIQYF. The DNA for the CDR3 is TGCGCCAGCAGCTTTCTTCCAGGGCTCCTGGCAGCCAAAAACATTCAGTACTTC. The chain recombines TRBV5-1 with TRBJ2-4; weak D call: TRBD1 (5 bases). The CDR3 has 18 residues. Trimming removed 2 bases from V and 0 bases from J, with 18 bases in between. Germline CDR1 reads SGHRS; CDR2 reads YFSETQ.

The CDR3 DNA reads as TGTGCCAGCTCACCCGCGGCAGGGTCTAACTATGGCTACACCTTC. Translation gives CASSPAAGSNYGYTF. The chain is built from TRBV18 and TRBJ1-2; D possibly corresponds to TRBD1 (5 bases). Germline-derived CDR1 and CDR2 are KGHSH and LQKENI. V was clipped by 3 bases and J by 0 bases, with 11 bases between them. The CDR3 is 15 amino acids. The variable domain in full, with the rest retrieved from reference TRBV18 and TRBJ1-2, is NAGVMQNPRHLVRRRGQEARLRCSPMKGHSHVYWYRQLPEEGLKFMVYLQKENIIDESGMPKERFSAEFPKEGPSILRIQQVVRGDSAAYFCASSPAAGSNYGYTFGSGTRLTVV.

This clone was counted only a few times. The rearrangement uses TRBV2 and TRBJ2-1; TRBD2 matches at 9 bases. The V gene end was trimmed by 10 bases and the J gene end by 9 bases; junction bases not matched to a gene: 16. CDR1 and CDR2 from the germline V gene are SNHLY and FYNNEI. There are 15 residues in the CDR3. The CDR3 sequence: CATGTLAGAEGEQFF. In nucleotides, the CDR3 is TGTGCCACCGGTACCTTAGCGGGAGCAGAGGGTGAGCAGTTCTTC.

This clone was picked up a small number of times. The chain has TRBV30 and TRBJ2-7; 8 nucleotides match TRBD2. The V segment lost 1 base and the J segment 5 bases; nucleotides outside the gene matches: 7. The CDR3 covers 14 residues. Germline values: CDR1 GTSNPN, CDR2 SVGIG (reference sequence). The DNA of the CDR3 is TGTGCCTGGAGTGGGAATAGCGGGGCCAACGAGCAGTACTTC. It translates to CAWSGNSGANEQYF.

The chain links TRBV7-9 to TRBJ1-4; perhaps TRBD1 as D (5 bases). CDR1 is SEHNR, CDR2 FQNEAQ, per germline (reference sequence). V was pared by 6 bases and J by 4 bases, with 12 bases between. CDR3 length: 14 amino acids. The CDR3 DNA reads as TGTGCCAGCAGTCGAACAGGTTTTAATGAAAAACTGTTTTTT. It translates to CASSRTGFNEKLFF.

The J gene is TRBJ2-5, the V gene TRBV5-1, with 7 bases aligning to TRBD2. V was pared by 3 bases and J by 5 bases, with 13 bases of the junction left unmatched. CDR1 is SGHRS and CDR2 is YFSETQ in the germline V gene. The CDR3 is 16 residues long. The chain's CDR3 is CASSWRGSGAGETQYF. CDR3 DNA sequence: TGCGCCAGCAGCTGGAGGGGTTCGGGAGCGGGGGAGACCCAGTACTTC.